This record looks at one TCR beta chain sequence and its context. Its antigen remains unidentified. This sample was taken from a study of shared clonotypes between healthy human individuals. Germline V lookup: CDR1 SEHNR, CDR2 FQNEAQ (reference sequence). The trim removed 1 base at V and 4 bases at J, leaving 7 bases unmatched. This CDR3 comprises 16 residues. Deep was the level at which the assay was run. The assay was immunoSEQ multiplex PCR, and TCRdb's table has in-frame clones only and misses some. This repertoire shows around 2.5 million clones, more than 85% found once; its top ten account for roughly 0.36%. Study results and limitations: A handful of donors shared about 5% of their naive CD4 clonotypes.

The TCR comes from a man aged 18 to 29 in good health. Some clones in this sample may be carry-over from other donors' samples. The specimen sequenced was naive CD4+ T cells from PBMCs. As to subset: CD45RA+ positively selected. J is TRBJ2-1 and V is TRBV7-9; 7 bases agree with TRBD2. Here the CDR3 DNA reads TGTGCCAGCAGCTTAGTTGGCGGGAGTGCGTACAATGAGCAGTTCTTC. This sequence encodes CASSLVGGSAYNEQFF.